This T cell receptor beta chain was found in a study of cytotoxic CD8 clonotypes in ibrutinib-treated CLL. Across the study: Included were 11 relapsed/refractory and 15 treatment-naive patients, of whom fewer than 18 were IGHV unmutated.

TCR beta libraries used around 2.2 micrograms of genomic DNA from cryopreserved PBMCs. CDR1 LGHNA and CDR2 YSLEER come from the germline V gene. Deletions cut 4 bases from V and 2 bases from J, with 13 bases between. The length of the CDR3 is 15 residues. Details on this clone: Its antigen is not identified.

Measured with immunoSEQ multiplex PCR; TCRdb has only the in-frame clones, and not every one. The table has about 330,000 clones, under 70% seen once. Study-level points and caveats: Clonality went higher at ibrutinib response and then dropped back toward baseline at progression. Public clonotypes proved infrequent, and on treatment they shrank or remained steady.

The origin of this receptor is a human donor with chronic lymphocytic leukemia. The sequences come from PBMCs, collected after 36 months of ibrutinib treatment. The rearrangement links TRBV4-3 to TRBJ2-3; perhaps TRBD2 as D (6 bases). The CDR3 bases are TGCGCCAGCAGCCGGGAGGCCCCATCCACAGATACGCAGTATTTT. As protein: CASSREAPSTDTQYF.